This T cell receptor beta chain was profiled in a study of naive and memory T cell subsets. Notes on the study in general: TCR abundance followed a power law differing between naive and memory subsets. In CD4 and CD8 cells, diversity dropped from naive through EMRA.

Two oligonucleotides, mixed equimolar, formed the beta constant-region primer covering TRBC1 and TRBC2. The ligated cDNA underwent four PCR rounds using SP2 and nested alpha and beta constant-region primers. TCRdb re-analysed the UMI-ligation and nested PCR reads in MiXCR, keeping a single row per CDR3 protein. This table has 80,000 to 95,000 distinct CDR3 sequences, about 8.2% appearing once. This clonotype was picked up a small number of times. Its antigen remains unknown. After CD4 positive bead selection, the CD4-negative fraction gave CD8 T cells. Cells stained for CD3, CD4, CD8, CD45RA and CD27 were sorted into four subsets. V lost 5 bases, J lost 2 bases, and 5 bases stayed unmatched. The CDR3 spans 16 residues. Germline-derived CDR1 and CDR2 are SEHNR and FQNEAQ (reference sequence).

The sequence came from a human donor in good health. This sequence joins TRBV7-9 and TRBJ2-1; 11 nucleotides agree with TRBD2. Input material: naive CD8+ T cells from blood. CDR3 sequence reads: CASSTASGRTYNEQFF. The CDR3 DNA reads as TGTGCCAGCAGCACCGCTAGCGGGAGGACCTACAATGAGCAGTTCTTC.